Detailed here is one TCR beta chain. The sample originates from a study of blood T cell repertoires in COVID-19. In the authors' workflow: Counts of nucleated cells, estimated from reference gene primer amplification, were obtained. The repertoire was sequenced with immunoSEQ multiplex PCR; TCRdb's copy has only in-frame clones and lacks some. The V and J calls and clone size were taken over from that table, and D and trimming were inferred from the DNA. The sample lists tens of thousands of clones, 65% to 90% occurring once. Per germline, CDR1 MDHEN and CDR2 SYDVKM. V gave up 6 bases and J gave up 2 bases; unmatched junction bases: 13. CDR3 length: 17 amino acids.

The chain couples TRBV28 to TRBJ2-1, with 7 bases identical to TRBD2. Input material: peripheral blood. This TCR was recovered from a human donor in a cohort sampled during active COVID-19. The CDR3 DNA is TGTGCCAGCAGACCTCCCGGATTAGCGGGTGCCTACAATGAGCAGTTCTTC. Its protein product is CASRPPGLAGAYNEQFF.